This T cell receptor (beta chain) was captured in a study of glioma-infiltrating T cells listed by TCRdb under 2016. Turning to the overall study: Sequencing of TCR alpha- and beta-chain repertoires was performed on glioma tissue, on non-neoplastic brain tissue, and on matched peripheral blood mononuclear cells. To measure divergence between tissue and blood T-cell populations, each tissue-infiltrating repertoire was compared with the peripheral blood repertoire of the same patient. Three low-grade glioma patients, about 8 primary glioblastoma patients, and three non-glioma patients who contributed non-neoplastic brain tissue made up the paired cohort.

Here is what the overall study found, with its caveats: Very few CDR3 sequences were found to be shared between tissue and blood, and this scarcity was attributed to high CDR3 diversity and limited sampling. The group comparisons were based on small numbers of patients: three non-neoplastic, three low-grade glioma and about eight glioblastoma patients. VJ-independent divergence between tissue and blood was below expectation in non-neoplastic patients but above expectation in all gliomas, especially low-grade gliomas.

The iRepertoire nested amplicon-rescue multiplex PCR (arm-PCR) platform was used to amplify TCR alpha and beta CDR3 regions from RNA. The input for one-step reverse transcription and amplification was roughly 85-400 ng of either tissue mRNA or PBMC total RNA. After bead purification, a secondary multiplex PCR added Illumina adapters, and libraries were gel-purified between 200 and 400 bp. Demultiplexing relied on internal 6-nucleotide barcodes carried by the libraries. Libraries were sequenced on an Illumina MiSeq with 2x220 or 2x250 nucleotide paired-end reads. On the authors' methods: Paired reads were merged using FLASH 1.2.11 and aligned with BWA-MEM to the GRCh37 human genome, and TRA and TRB reads were then extracted. An IMGT-derived reference of cassette sequences and CDR3 motifs, with pseudogenes included, was used for V and J assignment. Three-frame translation of reads was performed, and productive CDR3s were defined as those with a C...FGXG motif and no stop codons. Clonotypes were defined as unique combinations of V-J cassette pair and CDR3 amino acid sequence. Reads were filtered by Hamming distance, thresholded by each sample's sequence error rate in mapped regions. TCRdb reworked the public reads: Q25 trimming with fastp, MiXCR clone assembly, productive beta chains retained. Identical CDR3 proteins give one entry, which carries the most common genes and DNA. TCRdb, rather than the study authors, made the V and J calls. In all, the sample holds more than 90,000 distinct CDR3 sequences, and around 42% of those were seen once. The leading ten clones occupy roughly two fifths of the sample.

This clonotype turned up a few times. Its cognate antigen has yet to be identified. This may be a read error, as it is one base from a much larger clone. Measured from the cysteine to the phenylalanine, the CDR3 is 14 residues long. Left in the record is the CDR3 DNA by itself, 42 bases read in frame from the first base. The germline V gene gives CDR1 as SNHLY and CDR2 as FYNNEI. This sequence was found in a human donor with low-grade glioma or glioblastoma, undergoing nonglioma brain surgery, or in good health (not recorded which). Sequencing input: glioma tissue, nonneoplastic brain tissue, or PBMCs (not recorded which). Rearrangement joined TRBV2 to TRBJ1-1, and 7 junction bases match TRBD1. The CDR3 reads CASGEQGGNTEAFF. The nucleotides read TGTGCCAGCGGTGAGCAGGGGGGGAACACTGAAGCTTTCTTT.